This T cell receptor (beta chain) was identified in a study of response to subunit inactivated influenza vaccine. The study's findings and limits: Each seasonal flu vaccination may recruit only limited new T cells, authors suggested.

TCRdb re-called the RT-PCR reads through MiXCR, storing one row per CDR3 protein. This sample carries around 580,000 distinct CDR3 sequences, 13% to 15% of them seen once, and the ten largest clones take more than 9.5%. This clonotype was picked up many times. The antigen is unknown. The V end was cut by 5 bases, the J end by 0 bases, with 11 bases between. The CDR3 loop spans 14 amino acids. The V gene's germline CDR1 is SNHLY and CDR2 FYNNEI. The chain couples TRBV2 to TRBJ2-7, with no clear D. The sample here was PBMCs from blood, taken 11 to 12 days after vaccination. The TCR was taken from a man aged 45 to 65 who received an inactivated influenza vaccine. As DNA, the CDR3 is TGTGCCAGCAGTCCCCAAACTCACTCCTACGAGCAGTACTTC. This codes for CASSPQTHSYEQYF.